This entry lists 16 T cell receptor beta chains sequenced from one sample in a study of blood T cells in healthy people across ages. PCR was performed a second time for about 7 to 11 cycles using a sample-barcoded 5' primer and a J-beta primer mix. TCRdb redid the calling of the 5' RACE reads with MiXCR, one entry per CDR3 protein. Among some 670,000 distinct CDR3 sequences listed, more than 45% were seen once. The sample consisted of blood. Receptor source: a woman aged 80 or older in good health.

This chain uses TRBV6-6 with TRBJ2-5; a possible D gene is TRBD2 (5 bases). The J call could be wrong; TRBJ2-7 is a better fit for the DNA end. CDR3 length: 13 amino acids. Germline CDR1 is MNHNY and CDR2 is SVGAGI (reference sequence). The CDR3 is CASSYSGVDEQYF. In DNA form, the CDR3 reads TGTGCCAGCAGTTACTCCGGGGTGGACGAGCAGTACTTC.

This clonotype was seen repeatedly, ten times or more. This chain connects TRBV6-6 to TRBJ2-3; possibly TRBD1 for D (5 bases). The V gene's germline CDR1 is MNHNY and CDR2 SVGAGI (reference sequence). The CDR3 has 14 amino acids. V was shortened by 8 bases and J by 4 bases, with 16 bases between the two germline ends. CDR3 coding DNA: TGTGCCAGCGCATACTCCAGGGTATCAGATACGCAGTATTTT. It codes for CASAYSRVSDTQYF.

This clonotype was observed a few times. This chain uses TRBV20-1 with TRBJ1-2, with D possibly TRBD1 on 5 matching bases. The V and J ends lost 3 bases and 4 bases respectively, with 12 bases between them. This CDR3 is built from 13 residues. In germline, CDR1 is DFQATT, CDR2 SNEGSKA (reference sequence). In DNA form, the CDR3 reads TGCAGTGCTAGCCAGGGCGTCTCCTATGGCTACACCTTC. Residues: CSASQGVSYGYTF.

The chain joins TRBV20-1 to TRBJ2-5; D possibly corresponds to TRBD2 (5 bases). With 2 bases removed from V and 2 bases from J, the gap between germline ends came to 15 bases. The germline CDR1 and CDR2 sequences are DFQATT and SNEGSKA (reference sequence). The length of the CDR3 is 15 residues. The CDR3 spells CSARNSGGIQETQYF. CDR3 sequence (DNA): TGCAGTGCTAGAAATTCTGGAGGTATTCAAGAGACCCAGTACTTC.

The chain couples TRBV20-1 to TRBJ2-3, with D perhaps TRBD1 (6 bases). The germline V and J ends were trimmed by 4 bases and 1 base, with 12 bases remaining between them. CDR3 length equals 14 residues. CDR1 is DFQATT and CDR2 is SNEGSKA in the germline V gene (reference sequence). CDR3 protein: CSAKQGVGTDTQYF. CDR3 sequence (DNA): TGCAGTGCTAAACAGGGAGTCGGCACAGATACGCAGTATTTT.

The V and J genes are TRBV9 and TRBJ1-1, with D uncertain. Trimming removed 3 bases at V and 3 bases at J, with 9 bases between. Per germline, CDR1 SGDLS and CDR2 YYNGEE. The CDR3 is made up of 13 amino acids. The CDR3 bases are TGTGCCAGCAGCGCTAGGGCGGACACTGAAGCTTTCTTT. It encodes CASSARADTEAFF.

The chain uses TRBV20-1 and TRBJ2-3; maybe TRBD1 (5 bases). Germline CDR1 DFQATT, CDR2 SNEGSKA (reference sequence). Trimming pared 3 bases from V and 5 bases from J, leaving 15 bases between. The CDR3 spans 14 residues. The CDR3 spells CSARGQGGEDTQYF. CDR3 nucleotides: TGCAGTGCTAGGGGGCAGGGTGGTGAAGATACGCAGTATTTT.

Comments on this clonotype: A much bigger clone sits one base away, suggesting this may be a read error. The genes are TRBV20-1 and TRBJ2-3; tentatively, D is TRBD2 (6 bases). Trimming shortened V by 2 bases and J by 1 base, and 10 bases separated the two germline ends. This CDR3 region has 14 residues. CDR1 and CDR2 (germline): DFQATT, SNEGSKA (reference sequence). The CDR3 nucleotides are TGCAGTGCTAGATCCAGGGACTGCACAGATACGCAGTATTTT. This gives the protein CSARSRDCTDTQYF.

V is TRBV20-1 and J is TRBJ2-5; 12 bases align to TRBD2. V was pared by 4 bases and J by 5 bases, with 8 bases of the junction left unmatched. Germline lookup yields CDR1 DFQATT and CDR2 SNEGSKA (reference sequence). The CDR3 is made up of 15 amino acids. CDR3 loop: CSATLTSGGSETQYF. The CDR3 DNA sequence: TGCAGTGCTACCCTGACTAGCGGGGGCTCGGAGACCCAGTACTTC.

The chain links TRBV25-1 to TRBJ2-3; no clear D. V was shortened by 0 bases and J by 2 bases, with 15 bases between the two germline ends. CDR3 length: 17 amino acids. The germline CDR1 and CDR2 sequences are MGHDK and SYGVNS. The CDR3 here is CASSEYGAGRTTDTQYF. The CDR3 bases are TGTGCCAGCAGTGAATATGGAGCCGGGCGAACCACAGATACGCAGTATTTT.

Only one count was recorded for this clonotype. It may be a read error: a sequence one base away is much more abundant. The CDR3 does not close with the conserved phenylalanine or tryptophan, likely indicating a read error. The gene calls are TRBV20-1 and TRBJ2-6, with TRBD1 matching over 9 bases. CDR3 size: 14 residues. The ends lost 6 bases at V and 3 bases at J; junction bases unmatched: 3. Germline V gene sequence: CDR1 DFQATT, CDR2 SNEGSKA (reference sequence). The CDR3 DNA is TGCAGTGCAAACAGGGGGCGTGGGGCCAACGTCCTGACTTCC. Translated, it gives CSANRGRGANVLTS.

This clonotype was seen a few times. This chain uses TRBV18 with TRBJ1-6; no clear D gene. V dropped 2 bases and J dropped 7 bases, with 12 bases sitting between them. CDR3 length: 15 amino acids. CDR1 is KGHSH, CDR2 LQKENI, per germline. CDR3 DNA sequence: TGTGCCAGCTCACCATCGGGGTCCACAAATTCACCCCTCCACTTT. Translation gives CASSPSGSTNSPLHF.

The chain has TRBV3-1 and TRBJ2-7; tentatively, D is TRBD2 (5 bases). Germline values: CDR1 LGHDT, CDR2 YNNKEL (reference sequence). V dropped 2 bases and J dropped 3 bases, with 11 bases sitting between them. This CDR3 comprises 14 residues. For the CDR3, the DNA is TGTGCCAGCAGCCAACACGGACTGAACTACGAGCAGTACTTC. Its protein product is CASSQHGLNYEQYF.

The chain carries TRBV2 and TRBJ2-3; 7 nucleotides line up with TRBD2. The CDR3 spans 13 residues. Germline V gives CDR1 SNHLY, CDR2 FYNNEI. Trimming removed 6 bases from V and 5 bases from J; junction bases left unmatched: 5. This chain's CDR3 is CASRTGGRDTQYF. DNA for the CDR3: TGTGCCAGCAGGACGGGGGGAAGAGATACGCAGTATTTT.

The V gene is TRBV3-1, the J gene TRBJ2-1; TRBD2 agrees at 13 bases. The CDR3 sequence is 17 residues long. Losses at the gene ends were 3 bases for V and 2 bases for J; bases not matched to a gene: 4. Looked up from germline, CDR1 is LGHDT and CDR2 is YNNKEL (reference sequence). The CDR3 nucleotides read TGTGCCAGCAGCCAGCTGACTAGCGGGAGGACCTACAATGAGCAGTTCTTC. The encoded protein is CASSQLTSGRTYNEQFF.

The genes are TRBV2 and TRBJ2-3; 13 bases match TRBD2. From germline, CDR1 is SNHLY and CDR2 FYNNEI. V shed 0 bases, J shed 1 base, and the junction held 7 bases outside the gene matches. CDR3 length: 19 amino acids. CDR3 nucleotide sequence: TGTGCCAGCAGTGAAGCGTGGACTAGCGGGAGACGGGGCACAGATACGCAGTATTTT. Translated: CASSEAWTSGRRGTDTQYF.